These 15 T cell receptor beta chains share one sample of origin, sequenced in a study of beta chain features in type 1 diabetes. Their specific antigens are unknown. Every isolated RNA sample was fully reverse transcribed, so sequencing captured expressed TCRB transcripts. Sequencing was performed with immunoSEQ multiplex PCR; in TCRdb, only in-frame clones are kept and a portion is missing. The sample has around 97,000 clones; 28% are singletons. General study points: Significant though moderate, a shortening of TCRB CDR3s appeared in all four CD4+ subsets of Type 1 diabetes patients.

The material sequenced was central memory CD4+ T cells from blood. Receptor source: a woman aged 18-29 years with type 1 diabetes.

V is TRBV4-3 and J is TRBJ2-6; D gene unclear. The CDR3 consists of 15 residues. V was shortened by 5 bases and J by 4 bases, with 12 bases between the two germline ends. Germline lookup yields CDR1 LGHNA and CDR2 YSLEER. The CDR3 sequence: CASSSHREGANVLTF. The CDR3 region has the DNA TGCGCCAGCAGCTCGCACAGAGAGGGGGCCAACGTCCTGACTTTC.

The chain joins TRBV5-1 to TRBJ2-1; 9 bases align to TRBD1. The V gene's germline CDR1 is SGHRS and CDR2 YFSETQ. The CDR3 totals 14 residues. V was clipped by 0 bases and J by 9 bases; unmatched bases: 4. CDR3 coding DNA: TGCGCCAGCAGCTTGGGGACAGGGGTGGGTGAGCAGTTCTTC. Translating it yields CASSLGTGVGEQFF.

The gene calls are TRBV6-5 and TRBJ2-1, with TRBD1 matching 10 bases. The CDR3 sequence is 14 residues long. CDR1 MNHEY and CDR2 SVGAGI come from the germline V gene. Trimming removed 2 bases from V and 9 bases from J; junction bases left unmatched: 4. The CDR3 bases are TGTGCCAGCAGTTACCGGGGACAGGGGACTGAGCAGTTCTTC. Translating it yields CASSYRGQGTEQFF.

The gene calls are TRBV10-3 and TRBJ1-5; 9 nucleotides line up with TRBD1. The CDR3 contains 15 residues. Germline CDR1 reads ENHRY; CDR2 reads SYGVKD. The V and J ends lost 5 bases and 6 bases, in that order; junction bases with no gene match: 8. The CDR3 sequence is CAISPGQGIGQPQHF. CDR3 bases: TGTGCCATCAGTCCCGGACAGGGGATCGGTCAGCCCCAGCATTTT.

The J gene is TRBJ1-1, the V gene TRBV20-1, with D unclear. V lost 5 bases and J 2 bases, leaving 6 bases between the germline ends. CDR1 and CDR2 (germline): DFQATT, SNEGSKA (reference sequence). This CDR3 comprises 11 residues. CDR3 in DNA: TGCAGTGCTTTAGATAACACTGAAGCTTTCTTT. This gives the protein CSALDNTEAFF.

V is TRBV5-6 and J is TRBJ1-5; possible D gene TRBD1, 5 bases. This CDR3 is built from 14 residues. The germline CDR1 and CDR2 sequences are SGHDT and YYEEEE. Trimming stripped 4 bases from V and 4 bases from J, with 12 bases between. CDR3 DNA sequence: TGTGCCAGCAGCCGGAGGGGATGGAATCAGCCCCAGCATTTT. Residues: CASSRRGWNQPQHF. Full variable domain (missing parts from reference TRBV5-6 and TRBJ1-5): DAGVTQSPTHLIKTRGQQVTLRCSPKSGHDTVSWYQQALGQGPQFIFQYYEEEERQRGNFPDRFSGHQFPNYSSELNVNALLLGDSALYLCASSRRGWNQPQHFGDGTRLSIL.

CDR3: CASTRTRGIETQYF. The DNA for the CDR3 is TGTGCCAGCACTCGAACGCGGGGGATCGAGACCCAGTACTTC. The rearrangement joins TRBV28 to TRBJ2-5, with 7 bases fitting TRBD2. V gave up 7 bases and J gave up 5 bases; unmatched junction bases: 10. CDR1 and CDR2 from the germline V gene are MDHEN and SYDVKM. The CDR3 loop spans 14 amino acids.

The chain recombines TRBV18 with TRBJ1-6; D not certain. Germline V lookup: CDR1 KGHSH, CDR2 LQKENI. The CDR3 loop spans 14 amino acids. The V gene lost 2 bases and the J gene lost 9 bases, with 11 bases spanning the gap. This CDR3 is CASSPSSRLSPLHF. CDR3 bases: TGTGCCAGCTCACCATCTTCCAGGCTTTCACCCCTCCACTTT.

CDR3 DNA: TGTGCCAGCACCCTAGCGGGCCAGGGGGCAAGCGGCTACACCTTC. This sequence encodes CASTLAGQGASGYTF. The V gene is TRBV7-2, the J gene TRBJ1-2, with 8 bases matching TRBD1. In germline, CDR1 is SGHTA, CDR2 FQGNSA. This CDR3 has 15 amino acids. The junction had 15 bases not matched to a gene; V was cut back by 7 bases and J by 8 bases.

This clone has only a few counts. The chain has TRBV7-2 and TRBJ2-3, with 8 bases fitting TRBD2. The CDR3 has 14 residues. The J segment lost 4 bases and the V segment lost 2 bases, leaving 2 bases of the junction unmatched. Per germline, CDR1 SGHTA and CDR2 FQGNSA. CDR3 loop: CASSLREGSDTQYF. The CDR3 bases are TGTGCCAGCAGCTTACGGGAGGGGTCAGATACGCAGTATTTT.

This clone was seen only a few times. V usage is TRBV7-2 and J usage is TRBJ2-1; 7 positions agree with TRBD2. With 5 bases clipped from V and 14 bases from J, the junction kept 12 bases outside the gene matches. This CDR3 is built from 13 residues. Germline V CDR1 and CDR2: SGHTA, FQGNSA. The CDR3 DNA is TGTGCCAGCAGCCCAGGGACTACCCGAGACAAGTTCTTC. Its protein product is CASSPGTTRDKFF. The entire variable domain, with the rest obtained from reference TRBV7-2 and TRBJ2-1, is as follows: GAGVSQSPSNKVTEKGKDVELRCDPISGHTALYWYRQSLGQGLEFLIYFQGNSAPDKSGLPSDRFSAERTGGSVSTLTIQRTQQEDSAVYLCASSPGTTRDKFFGPGTRLTVL.

This clone has a single count. The chain couples TRBV7-2 to TRBJ2-7; D is perhaps TRBD2 (6 bases). V lost 4 bases, J lost 1 base, and 14 bases lay in between. The CDR3 consists of 15 residues. CDR1 is SGHTA and CDR2 is FQGNSA in the germline V gene. CDR3 protein: CASSSARTTSYEQYF. Written as DNA, the CDR3 is TGTGCCAGCAGCTCCGCCAGGACTACTTCCTACGAGCAGTACTTC.

The chain combines TRBV30 with TRBJ2-3; D is uncertain. Germline CDR1 is GTSNPN and CDR2 is SVGIG (reference sequence). CDR3 size: 14 residues. Trimming left V 4 bases short and J 2 bases short, with 13 bases between. CDR3 residues: CAWKWATNTDTQYF. The CDR3 DNA is TGTGCCTGGAAATGGGCGACCAACACAGATACGCAGTATTTT. The complete variable domain, with remaining parts taken from reference TRBV30 and TRBJ2-3, reads SQTIHQWPATLVQPVGSPLSLECTVEGTSNPNLYWYRQAAGRGLQLLFYSVGIGQISSEVPQNLSASRPQDRQFILSSKKLLLSDSGFYLCAWKWATNTDTQYFGPGTRLTVL.

This clone was seen a few times. The chain couples TRBV7-3 to TRBJ2-1, with 9 nucleotides matching TRBD1. The CDR3 contains 18 residues. Germline V gene data show CDR1 as SGHTA and CDR2 as FQGTGA. Trimming at V came to 1 base and at J to 4 bases, leaving 11 bases not matched to a gene. CDR3 loop: CASSLNGPGQGTYNEQFF. The DNA of the CDR3 is TGTGCCAGCAGCTTAAACGGACCGGGACAGGGAACGTACAATGAGCAGTTCTTC.

This sequence joins TRBV25-1 and TRBJ1-5; D is perhaps TRBD1 (6 bases). Germline CDR1 MGHDK, CDR2 SYGVNS. Trimming shortened V by 4 bases and J by 7 bases, and 11 bases separated the two germline ends. This CDR3 has 13 amino acids. The CDR3 reads CASSGTGFQPQHF. DNA for the CDR3: TGTGCCAGCAGTGGCACAGGGTTCCAGCCCCAGCATTTT.